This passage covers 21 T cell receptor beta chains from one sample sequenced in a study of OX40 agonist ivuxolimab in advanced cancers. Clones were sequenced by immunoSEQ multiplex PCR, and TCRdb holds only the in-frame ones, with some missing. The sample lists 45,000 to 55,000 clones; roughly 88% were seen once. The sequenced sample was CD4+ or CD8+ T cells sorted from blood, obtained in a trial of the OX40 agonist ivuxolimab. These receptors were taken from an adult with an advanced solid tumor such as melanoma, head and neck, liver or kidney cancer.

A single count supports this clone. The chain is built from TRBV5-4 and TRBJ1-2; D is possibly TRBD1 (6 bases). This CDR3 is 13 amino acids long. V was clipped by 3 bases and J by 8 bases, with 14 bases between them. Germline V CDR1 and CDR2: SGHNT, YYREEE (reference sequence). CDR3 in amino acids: CASSWGTFGGYTF. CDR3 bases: TGTGCCAGCAGCTGGGGGACATTTGGAGGCTACACCTTC.

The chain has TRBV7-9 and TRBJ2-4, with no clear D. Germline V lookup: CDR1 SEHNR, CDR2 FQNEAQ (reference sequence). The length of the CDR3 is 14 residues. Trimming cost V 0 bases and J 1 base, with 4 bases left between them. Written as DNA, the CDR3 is TGTGCCAGCAGCTTAGCAGGGGCCAAAAACATTCAGTACTTC. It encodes CASSLAGAKNIQYF.

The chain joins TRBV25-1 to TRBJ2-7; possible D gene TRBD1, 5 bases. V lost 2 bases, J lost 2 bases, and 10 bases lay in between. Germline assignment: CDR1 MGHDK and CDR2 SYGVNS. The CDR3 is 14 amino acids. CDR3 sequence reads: CASSETGTPYEQYF. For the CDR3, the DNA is TGTGCCAGCAGTGAAACAGGCACACCCTACGAGCAGTACTTC.

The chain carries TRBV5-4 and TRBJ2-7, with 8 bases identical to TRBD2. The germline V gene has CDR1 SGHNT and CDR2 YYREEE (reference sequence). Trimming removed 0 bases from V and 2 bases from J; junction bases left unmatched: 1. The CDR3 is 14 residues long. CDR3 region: CASSLAGGAYEQYF. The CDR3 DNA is TGTGCCAGCAGCTTGGCCGGGGGGGCCTACGAGCAGTACTTC.

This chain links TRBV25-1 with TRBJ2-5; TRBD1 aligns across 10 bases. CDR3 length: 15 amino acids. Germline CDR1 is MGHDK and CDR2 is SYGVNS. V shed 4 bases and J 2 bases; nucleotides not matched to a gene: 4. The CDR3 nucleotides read TGTGCCAGCAGTGGCTGGACAGGGGGACAAGAGACCCAGTACTTC. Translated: CASSGWTGGQETQYF.

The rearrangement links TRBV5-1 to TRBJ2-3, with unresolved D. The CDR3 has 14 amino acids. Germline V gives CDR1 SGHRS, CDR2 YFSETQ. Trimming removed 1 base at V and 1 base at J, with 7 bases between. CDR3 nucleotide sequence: TGCGCCAGCAGCTTGATGGACGGCACAGATACGCAGTATTTT. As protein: CASSLMDGTDTQYF.

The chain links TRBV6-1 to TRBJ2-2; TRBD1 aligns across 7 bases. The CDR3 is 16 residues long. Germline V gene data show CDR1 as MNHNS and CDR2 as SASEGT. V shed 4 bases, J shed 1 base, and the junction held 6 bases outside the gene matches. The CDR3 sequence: CASSATRTGNTGELFF. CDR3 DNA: TGTGCCAGCAGTGCGACCCGGACAGGGAACACCGGGGAGCTGTTTTTT.

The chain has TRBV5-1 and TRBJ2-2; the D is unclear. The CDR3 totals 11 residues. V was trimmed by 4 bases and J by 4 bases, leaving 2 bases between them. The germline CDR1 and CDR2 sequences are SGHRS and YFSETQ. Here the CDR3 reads CASSITGELFF. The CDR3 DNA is TGCGCCAGCAGCATCACCGGGGAGCTGTTTTTT.

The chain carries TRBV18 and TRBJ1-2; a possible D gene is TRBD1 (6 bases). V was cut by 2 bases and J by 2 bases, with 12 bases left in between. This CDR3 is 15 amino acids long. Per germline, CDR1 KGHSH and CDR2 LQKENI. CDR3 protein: CASSPRGGNNYGYTF. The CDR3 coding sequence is TGTGCCAGCTCACCAAGGGGGGGGAACAACTATGGCTACACCTTC.

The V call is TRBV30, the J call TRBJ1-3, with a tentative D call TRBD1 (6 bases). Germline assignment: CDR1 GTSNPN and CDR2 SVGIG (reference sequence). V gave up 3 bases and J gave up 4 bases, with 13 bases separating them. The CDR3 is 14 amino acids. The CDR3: CAWRYRESGNTIYF. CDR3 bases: TGTGCCTGGAGATACAGGGAGTCAGGAAACACCATATATTTT.

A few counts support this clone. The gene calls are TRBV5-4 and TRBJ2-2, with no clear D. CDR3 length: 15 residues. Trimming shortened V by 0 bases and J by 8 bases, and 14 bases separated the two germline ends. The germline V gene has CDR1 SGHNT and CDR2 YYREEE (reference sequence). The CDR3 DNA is TGTGCCAGCAGCTTGGCGGGTCAGATGATAGGGGAGCTGTTTTTT. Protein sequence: CASSLAGQMIGELFF.

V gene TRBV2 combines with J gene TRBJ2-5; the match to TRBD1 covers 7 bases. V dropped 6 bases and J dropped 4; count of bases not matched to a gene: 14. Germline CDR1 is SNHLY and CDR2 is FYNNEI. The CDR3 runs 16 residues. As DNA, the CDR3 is TGTGCCAGCAGCCTCACAGGGGTCAACATTCTAGAGACCCAGTACTTC. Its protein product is CASSLTGVNILETQYF.

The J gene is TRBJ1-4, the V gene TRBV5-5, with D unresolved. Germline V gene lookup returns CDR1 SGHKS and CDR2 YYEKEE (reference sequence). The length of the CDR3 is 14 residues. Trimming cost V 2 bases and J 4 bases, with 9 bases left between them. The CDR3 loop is CASSFTAINEKLFF. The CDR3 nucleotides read TGTGCCAGCAGCTTTACAGCCATTAATGAAAAACTGTTTTTT.

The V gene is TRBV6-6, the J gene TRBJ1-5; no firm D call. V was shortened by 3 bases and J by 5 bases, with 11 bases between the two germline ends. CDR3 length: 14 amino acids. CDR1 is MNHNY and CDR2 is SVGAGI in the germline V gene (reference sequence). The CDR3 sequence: CASSYNSGYQPQHF. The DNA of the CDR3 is TGTGCCAGCAGTTATAATAGTGGTTATCAGCCCCAGCATTTT.

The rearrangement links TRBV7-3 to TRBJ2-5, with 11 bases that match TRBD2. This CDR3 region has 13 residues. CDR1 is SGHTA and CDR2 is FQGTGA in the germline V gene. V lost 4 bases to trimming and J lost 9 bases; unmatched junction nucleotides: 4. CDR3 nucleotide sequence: TGTGCCAGCAGCTCCGGGACTAGCGGTTCCCAGTACTTC. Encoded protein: CASSSGTSGSQYF.

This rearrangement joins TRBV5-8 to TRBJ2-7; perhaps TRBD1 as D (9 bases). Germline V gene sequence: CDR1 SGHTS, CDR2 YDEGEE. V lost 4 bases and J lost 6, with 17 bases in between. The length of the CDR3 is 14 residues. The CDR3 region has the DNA TGTGCCAGCAGCCCGGGGGGGACAGGGCTCGAGCAGTACTTC. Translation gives CASSPGGTGLEQYF.

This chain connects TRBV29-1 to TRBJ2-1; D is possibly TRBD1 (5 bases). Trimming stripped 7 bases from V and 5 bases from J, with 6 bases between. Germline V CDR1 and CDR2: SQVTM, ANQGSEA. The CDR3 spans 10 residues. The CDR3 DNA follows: TGCAGCGGCAGGGACAATGAGCAGTTCTTC. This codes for CSGRDNEQFF.

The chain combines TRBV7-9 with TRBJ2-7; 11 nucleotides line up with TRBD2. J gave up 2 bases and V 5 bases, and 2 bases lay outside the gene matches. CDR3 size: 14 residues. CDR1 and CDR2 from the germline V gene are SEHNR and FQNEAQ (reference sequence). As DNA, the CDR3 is TGTGCCAGCAGCGCTAGCGGGAGGACCTACGAGCAGTACTTC. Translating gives CASSASGRTYEQYF.

The CDR3 loop is CAIKGVSGSGEQYF. CDR3 in DNA: TGTGCCATCAAGGGAGTTAGCGGGAGTGGGGAGCAGTACTTC. The chain joins TRBV2 to TRBJ2-7; 9 positions agree with TRBD2. The CDR3 totals 14 residues. The J segment lost 7 bases and the V segment lost 10 bases, leaving 14 bases of the junction unmatched. The germline CDR1 and CDR2 sequences are SNHLY and FYNNEI.

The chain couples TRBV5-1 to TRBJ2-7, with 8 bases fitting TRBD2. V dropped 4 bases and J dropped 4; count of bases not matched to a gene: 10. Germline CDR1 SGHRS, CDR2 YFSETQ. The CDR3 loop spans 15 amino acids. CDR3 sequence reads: CASSTDGGRRYEQYF. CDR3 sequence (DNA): TGCGCCAGCAGCACGGATGGCGGGAGGAGGTACGAGCAGTACTTC.

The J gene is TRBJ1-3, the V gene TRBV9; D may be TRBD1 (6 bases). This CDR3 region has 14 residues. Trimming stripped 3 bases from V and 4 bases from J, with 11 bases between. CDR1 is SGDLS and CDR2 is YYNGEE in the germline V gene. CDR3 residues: CASSAKGGGNTIYF. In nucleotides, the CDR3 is TGTGCCAGCAGCGCCAAGGGGGGAGGAAACACCATATATTTT.